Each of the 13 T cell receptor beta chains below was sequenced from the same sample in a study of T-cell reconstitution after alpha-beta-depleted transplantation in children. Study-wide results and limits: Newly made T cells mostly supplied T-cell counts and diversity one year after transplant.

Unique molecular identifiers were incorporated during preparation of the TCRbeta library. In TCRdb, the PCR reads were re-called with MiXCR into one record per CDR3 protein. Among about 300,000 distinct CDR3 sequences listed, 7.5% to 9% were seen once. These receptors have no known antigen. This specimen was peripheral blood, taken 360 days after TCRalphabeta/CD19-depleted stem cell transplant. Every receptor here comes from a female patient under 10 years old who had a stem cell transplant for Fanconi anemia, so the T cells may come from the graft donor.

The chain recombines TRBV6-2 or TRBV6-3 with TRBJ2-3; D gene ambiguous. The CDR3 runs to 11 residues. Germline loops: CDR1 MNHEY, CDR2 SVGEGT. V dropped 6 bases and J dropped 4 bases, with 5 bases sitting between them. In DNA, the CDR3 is TGTGCCAGCAGGGTGGCAGATACGCAGTATTTT. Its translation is CASRVADTQYF.

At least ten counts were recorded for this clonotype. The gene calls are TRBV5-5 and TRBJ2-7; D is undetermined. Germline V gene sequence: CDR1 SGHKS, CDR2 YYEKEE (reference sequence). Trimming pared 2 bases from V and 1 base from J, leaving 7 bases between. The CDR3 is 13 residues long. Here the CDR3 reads CASSFPSSYEQYV. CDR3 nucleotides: TGTGCCAGCAGCTTCCCTTCGTCCTACGAGCAGTACGTC.

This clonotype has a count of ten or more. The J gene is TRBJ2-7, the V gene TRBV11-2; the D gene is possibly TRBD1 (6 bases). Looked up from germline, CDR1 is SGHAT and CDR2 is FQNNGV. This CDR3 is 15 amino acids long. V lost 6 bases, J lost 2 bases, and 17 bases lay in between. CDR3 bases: TGTGCCAGCAGTTTGGCCAGGTCAGGGGCCTACGAGCAGTACTTC. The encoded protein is CASSLARSGAYEQYF.

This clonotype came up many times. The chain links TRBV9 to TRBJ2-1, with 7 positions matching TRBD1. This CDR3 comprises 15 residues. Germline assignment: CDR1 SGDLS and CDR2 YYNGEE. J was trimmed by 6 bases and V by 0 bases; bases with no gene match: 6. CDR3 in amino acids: CASSVAGTDPNEQFF. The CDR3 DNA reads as TGTGCCAGCAGCGTAGCCGGGACAGATCCCAATGAGCAGTTCTTC.

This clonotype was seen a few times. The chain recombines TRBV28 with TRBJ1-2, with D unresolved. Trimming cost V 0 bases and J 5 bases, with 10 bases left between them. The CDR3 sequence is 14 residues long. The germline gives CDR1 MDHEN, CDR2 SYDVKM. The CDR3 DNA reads TGTGCCAGCAGTTTATGGGCGCGGGGATATGGCTACACCTTC. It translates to CASSLWARGYGYTF.

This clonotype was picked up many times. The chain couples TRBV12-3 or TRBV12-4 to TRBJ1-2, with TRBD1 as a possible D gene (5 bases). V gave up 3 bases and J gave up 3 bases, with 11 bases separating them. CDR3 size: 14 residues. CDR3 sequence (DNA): TGTGCCAGCAGTTTCTGGGACGTAGACTATGGCTACACCTTC. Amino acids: CASSFWDVDYGYTF.

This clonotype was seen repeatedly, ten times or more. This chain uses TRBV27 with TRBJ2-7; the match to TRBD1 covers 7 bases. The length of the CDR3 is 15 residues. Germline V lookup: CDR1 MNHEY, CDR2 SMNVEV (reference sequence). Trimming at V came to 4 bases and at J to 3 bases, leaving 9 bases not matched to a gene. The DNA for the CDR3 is TGTGCCAGCAGTTCCAGTCGCAGGGGGATCTACGAGCAGTACGTC. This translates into CASSSSRRGIYEQYV.

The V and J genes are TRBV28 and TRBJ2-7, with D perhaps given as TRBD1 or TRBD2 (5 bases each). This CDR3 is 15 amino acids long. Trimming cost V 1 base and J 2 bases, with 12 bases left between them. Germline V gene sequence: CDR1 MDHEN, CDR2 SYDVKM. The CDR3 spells CASSLFGTGTYEQYF. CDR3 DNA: TGTGCCAGCAGTTTATTCGGGACGGGGACCTACGAGCAGTACTTC. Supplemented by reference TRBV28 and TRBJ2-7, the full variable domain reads DVKVTQSSRYLVKRTGEKVFLECVQDMDHENMFWYRQDPGLGLRLIYFSYDVKMKEKGDIPEGYSVSREKKERFSLILESASTNQTSMYLCASSLFGTGTYEQYFGPGTRLTVT.

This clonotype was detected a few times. The CDR3 sequence: CASSLGTPIGNTIYF. The CDR3 region has the DNA TGTGCCAGCAGTTTAGGGACGCCAATCGGAAACACCATATATTTT. The rearrangement links TRBV12-3 or TRBV12-4 to TRBJ1-3; D is ambiguous. This CDR3 has 15 amino acids. The V and J ends lost 1 base and 4 bases respectively, with 11 bases between them.

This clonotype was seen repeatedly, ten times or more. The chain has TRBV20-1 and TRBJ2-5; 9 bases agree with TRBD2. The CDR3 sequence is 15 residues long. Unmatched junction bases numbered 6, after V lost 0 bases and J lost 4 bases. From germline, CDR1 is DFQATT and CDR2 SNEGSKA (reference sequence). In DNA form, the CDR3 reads TGCAGTGCTAGAGATAGGGGTAGCGGGGGAGAGACCCAGTACTTC. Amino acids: CSARDRGSGGETQYF.

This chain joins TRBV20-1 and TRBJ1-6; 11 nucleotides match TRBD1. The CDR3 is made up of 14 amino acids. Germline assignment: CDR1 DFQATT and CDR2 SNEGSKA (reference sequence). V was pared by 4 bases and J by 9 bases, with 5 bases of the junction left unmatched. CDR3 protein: CSANQGQGVSPLHF. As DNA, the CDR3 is TGCAGTGCTAACCAGGGACAGGGGGTTTCACCCCTCCACTTT.

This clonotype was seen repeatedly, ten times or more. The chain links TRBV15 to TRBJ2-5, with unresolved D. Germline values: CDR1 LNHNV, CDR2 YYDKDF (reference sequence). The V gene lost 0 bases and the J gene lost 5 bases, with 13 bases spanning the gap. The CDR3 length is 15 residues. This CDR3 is CATSRDLRQWETQYF. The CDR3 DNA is TGTGCCACCAGCAGAGATCTCCGCCAGTGGGAGACCCAGTACTTC. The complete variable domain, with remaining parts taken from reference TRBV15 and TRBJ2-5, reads DAMVIQNPRYQVTQFGKPVTLSCSQTLNHNVMYWYQQKSSQAPKLLFHYYDKDFNNEADTPDNFQSRRPNTSFCFLDIRSPGLGDTAMYLCATSRDLRQWETQYFGPGTRLLVL.

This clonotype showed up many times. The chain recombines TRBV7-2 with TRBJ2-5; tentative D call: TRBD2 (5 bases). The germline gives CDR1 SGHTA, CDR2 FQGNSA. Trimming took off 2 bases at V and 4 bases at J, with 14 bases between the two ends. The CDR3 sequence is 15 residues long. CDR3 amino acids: CASSLIRGGGETQYF. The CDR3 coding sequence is TGTGCCAGCAGCTTAATTCGCGGAGGCGGAGAGACCCAGTACTTC. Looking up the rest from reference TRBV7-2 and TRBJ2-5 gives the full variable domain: GAGVSQSPSNKVTEKGKDVELRCDPISGHTALYWYRQSLGQGLEFLIYFQGNSAPDKSGLPSDRFSAERTGGSVSTLTIQRTQQEDSAVYLCASSLIRGGGETQYFGPGTRLLVL.